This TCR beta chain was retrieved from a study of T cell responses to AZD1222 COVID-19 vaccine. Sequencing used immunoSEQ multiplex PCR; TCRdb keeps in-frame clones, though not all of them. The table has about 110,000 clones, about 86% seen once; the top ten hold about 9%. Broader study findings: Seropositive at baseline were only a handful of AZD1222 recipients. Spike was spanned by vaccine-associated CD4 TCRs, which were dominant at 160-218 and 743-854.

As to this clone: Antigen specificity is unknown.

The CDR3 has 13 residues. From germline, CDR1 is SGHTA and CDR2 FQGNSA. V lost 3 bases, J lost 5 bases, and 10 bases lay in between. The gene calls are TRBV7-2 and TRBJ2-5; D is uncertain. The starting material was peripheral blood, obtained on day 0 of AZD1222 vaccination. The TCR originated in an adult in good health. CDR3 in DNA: TGTGCCAGCAGCTTCCGTAACGGGGAGACCCAGTACTTC. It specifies CASSFRNGETQYF.